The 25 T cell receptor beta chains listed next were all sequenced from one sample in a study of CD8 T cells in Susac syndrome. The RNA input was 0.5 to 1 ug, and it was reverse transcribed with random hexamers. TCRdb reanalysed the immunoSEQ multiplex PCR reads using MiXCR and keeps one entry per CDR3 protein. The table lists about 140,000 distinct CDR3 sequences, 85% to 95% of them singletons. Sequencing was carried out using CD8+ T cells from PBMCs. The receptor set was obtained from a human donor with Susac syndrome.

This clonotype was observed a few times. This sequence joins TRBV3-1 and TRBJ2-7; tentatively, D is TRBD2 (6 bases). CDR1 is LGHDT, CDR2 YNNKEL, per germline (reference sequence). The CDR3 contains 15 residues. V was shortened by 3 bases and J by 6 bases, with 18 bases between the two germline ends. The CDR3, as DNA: TGTGCCAGCAGCCAGGAGTCCCAGGGCGGGACCGAGCAGTACTTC. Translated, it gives CASSQESQGGTEQYF.

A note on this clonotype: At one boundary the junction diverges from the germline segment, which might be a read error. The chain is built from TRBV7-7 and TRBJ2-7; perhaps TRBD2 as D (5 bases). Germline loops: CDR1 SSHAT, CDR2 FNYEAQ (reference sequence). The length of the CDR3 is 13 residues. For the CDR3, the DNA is TGTGCTAGCAGCCGGGGTGGAAGGGCTGAGCAGTACTTC. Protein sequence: CASSRGGRAEQYF.

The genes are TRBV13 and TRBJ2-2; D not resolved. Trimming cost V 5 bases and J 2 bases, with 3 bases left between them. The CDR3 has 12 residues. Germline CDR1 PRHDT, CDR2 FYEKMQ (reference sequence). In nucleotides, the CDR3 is TGTGCCAGCAGCCCCAACACCGGGGAGCTGTTTTTT. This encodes CASSPNTGELFF.

The CDR3 loop is CASSVEGQGLEQYF. The CDR3 nucleotides are TGTGCCAGCAGCGTAGAGGGACAGGGTTTGGAGCAGTACTTC. V gene TRBV9 combines with J gene TRBJ2-7; TRBD1 aligns across 9 bases. V lost 0 bases and J lost 7; bases outside the gene matches: 5. This CDR3 contains 14 residues. Germline CDR1 is SGDLS and CDR2 is YYNGEE.

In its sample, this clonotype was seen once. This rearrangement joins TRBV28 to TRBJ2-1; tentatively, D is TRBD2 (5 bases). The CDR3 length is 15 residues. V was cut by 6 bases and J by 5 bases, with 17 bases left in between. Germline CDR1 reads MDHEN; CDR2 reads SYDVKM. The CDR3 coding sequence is TGTGCCAGCAGCGCCCGGACTTCCCCTGACAATGAGCAGTTCTTC. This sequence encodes CASSARTSPDNEQFF.

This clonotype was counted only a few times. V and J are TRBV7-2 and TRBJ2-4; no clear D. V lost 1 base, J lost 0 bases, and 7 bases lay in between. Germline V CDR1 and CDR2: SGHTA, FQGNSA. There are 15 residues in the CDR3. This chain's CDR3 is CASSLGWLAKNIQYF. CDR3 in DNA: TGTGCCAGCAGCTTAGGTTGGTTAGCCAAAAACATTCAGTACTTC.

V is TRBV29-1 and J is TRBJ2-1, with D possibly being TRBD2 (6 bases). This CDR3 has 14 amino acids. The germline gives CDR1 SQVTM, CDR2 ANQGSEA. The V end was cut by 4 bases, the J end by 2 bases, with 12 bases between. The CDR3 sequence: CSVVGSGPYNEQFF. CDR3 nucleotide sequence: TGCAGCGTTGTCGGTAGCGGACCCTACAATGAGCAGTTCTTC.

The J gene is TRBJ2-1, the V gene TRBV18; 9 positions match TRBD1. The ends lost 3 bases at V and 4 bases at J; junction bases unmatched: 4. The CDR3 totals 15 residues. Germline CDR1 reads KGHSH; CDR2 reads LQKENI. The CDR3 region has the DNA TGTGCCAGCTCACCGCCCGGGACAGGGTACAATGAGCAGTTCTTC. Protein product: CASSPPGTGYNEQFF.

Here the CDR3 reads CASSHPPDRAETDTQYF. In DNA form, the CDR3 reads TGTGCCAGCAGCCATCCCCCAGACAGGGCGGAGACAGATACGCAGTATTTT. J is TRBJ2-3 and V is TRBV9; 7 bases fit TRBD1. Germline V CDR1 and CDR2: SGDLS, YYNGEE. There are 17 residues in the CDR3. V gave up 4 bases and J gave up 3 bases; unmatched junction bases: 14.

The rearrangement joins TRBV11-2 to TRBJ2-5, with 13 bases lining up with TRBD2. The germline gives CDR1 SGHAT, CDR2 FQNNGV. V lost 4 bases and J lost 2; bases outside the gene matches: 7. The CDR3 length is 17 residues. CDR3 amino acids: CASSSGLAGPEQETQYF. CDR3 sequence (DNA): TGTGCCAGCAGCTCGGGACTAGCGGGGCCAGAACAAGAGACCCAGTACTTC.

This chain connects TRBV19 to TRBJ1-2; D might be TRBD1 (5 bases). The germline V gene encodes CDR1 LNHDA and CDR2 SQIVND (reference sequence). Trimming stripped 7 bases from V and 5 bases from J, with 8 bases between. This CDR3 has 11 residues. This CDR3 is CASTTGYGYTF. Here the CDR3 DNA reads TGTGCCAGTACTACAGGTTATGGCTACACCTTC.

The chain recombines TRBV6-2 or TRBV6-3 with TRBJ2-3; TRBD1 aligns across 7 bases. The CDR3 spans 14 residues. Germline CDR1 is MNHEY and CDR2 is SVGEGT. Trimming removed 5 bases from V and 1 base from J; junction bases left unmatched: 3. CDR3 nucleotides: TGTGCCAGCAGTCGGGACAGTCGCACAGATACGCAGTATTTT. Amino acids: CASSRDSRTDTQYF.

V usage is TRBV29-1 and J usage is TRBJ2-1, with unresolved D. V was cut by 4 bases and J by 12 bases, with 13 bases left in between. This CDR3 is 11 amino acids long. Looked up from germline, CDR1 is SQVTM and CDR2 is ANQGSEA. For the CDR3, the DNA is TGCAGCGTTGCCCGAGATGGTGGGCAGTTCTTC. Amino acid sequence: CSVARDGGQFF.

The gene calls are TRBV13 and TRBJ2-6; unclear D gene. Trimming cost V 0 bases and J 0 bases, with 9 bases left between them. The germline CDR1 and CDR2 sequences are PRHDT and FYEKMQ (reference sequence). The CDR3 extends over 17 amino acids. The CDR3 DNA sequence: TGTGCCAGCAGCTTAGGGCCCCCCAACTCTGGGGCCAACGTCCTGACTTTC. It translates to CASSLGPPNSGANVLTF.

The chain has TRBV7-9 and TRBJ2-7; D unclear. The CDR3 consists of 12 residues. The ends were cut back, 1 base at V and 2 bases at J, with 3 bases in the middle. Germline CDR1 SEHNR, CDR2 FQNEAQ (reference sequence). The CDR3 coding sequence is TGTGCCAGCAGCTTAGAGGCCTACGAGCAGTACTTC. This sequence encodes CASSLEAYEQYF. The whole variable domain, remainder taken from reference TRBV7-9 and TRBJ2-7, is DTGVSQNPRHKITKRGQNVTFRCDPISEHNRLYWYRQTLGQGPEFLTYFQNEAQLEKSRLLSDRFSAERPKGSFSTLEIQRTEQGDSAMYLCASSLEAYEQYFGPGTRLTVT.

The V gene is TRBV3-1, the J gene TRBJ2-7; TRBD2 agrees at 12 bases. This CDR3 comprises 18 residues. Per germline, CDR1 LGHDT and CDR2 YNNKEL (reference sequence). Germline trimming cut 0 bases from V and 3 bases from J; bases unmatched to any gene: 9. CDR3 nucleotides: TGTGCCAGCAGCCAAGATTTCCTAGCGGGAGGGCCTATCTACGAGCAGTACTTC. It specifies CASSQDFLAGGPIYEQYF.

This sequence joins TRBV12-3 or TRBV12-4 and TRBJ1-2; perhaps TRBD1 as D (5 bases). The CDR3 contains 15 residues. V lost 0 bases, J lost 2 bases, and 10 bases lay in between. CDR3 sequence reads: CASSLAGRDNYGYTF. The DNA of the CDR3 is TGTGCCAGCAGTTTAGCGGGGCGAGACAACTATGGCTACACCTTC.

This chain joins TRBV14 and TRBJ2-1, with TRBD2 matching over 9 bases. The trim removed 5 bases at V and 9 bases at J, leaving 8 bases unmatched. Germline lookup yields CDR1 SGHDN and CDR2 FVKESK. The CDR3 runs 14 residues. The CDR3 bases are TGTGCCAGCAGCGTACTAGCGGGTCTAACTGAGCAGTTCTTC. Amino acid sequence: CASSVLAGLTEQFF.

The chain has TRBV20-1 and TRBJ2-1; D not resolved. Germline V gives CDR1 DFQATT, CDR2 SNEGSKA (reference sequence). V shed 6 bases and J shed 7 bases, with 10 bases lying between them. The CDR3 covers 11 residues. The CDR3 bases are TGCAGTGCCCCTATCCGGAATGAGCAGTTCTTC. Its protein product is CSAPIRNEQFF.

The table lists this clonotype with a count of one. In nucleotides, the CDR3 is TGCAGTGCTGGGGACAGGGTGAGGACAGATACGCAGTATTTT. Amino acids: CSAGDRVRTDTQYF. The genes are TRBV20-1 and TRBJ2-3; 9 bases agree with TRBD1. With V trimmed by 5 bases and J by 3 bases, 6 bases remained unmatched. CDR1 and CDR2 (germline): DFQATT, SNEGSKA (reference sequence). CDR3 length: 14 residues.

The chain's CDR3 is CASRVAGGPDTQYF. The CDR3 DNA sequence: TGCGCCAGCAGGGTAGCGGGAGGGCCAGATACGCAGTATTTT. The chain links TRBV5-1 to TRBJ2-3; 11 nucleotides line up with TRBD2. The CDR3 totals 14 residues. The J segment lost 4 bases and the V segment lost 5 bases, leaving 3 bases of the junction unmatched. Germline V gene data show CDR1 as SGHRS and CDR2 as YFSETQ.

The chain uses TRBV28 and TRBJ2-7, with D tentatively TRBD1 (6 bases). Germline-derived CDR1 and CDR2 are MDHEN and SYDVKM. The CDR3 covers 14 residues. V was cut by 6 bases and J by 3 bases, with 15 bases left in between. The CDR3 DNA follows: TGTGCCAGCAGGTGGACAGTCGGTAACTACGAGCAGTACTTC. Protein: CASRWTVGNYEQYF.

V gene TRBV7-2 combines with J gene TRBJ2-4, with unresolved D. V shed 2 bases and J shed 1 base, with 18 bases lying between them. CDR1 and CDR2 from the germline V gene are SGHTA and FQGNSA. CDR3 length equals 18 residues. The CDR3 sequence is CASSLWGQSGGAKNIQYF. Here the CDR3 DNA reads TGTGCCAGCAGCTTATGGGGTCAGTCCGGTGGGGCCAAAAACATTCAGTACTTC.

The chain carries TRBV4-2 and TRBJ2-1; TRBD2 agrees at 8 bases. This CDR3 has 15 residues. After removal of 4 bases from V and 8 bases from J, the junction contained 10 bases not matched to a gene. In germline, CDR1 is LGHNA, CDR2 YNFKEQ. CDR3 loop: CASSPLAELSDEQFF. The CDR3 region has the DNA TGTGCCAGCAGCCCACTAGCGGAGCTCAGCGATGAGCAGTTCTTC.

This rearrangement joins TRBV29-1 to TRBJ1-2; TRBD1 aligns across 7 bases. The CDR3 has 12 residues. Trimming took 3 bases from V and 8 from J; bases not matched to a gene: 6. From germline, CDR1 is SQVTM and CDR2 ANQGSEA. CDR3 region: CSVDSTGNGYTF. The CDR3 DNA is TGCAGCGTTGACTCGACAGGGAACGGCTACACCTTC.